Detailed here is one TCR beta chain. This sample is drawn from a study of T cells after yellow fever vaccination. In germline, CDR1 is KGHDR, CDR2 SFDVKD. The CDR3 sequence is 15 residues long. V was clipped by 4 bases and J by 7 bases; unmatched bases: 6. TCRdb used MiXCR to reprocess the 5' RACE reads, holding one entry per CDR3 protein. The table lists around 330,000 distinct CDR3 sequences, around 4% of them singletons. This sequence joins TRBV24-1 and TRBJ2-1; 10 nucleotides agree with TRBD1. The source of this sequence is a man aged 18 to 30 who received the YFV17D yellow fever vaccine. This specimen was PBMCs, taken on the day of the yellow fever booster vaccination. The CDR3 nucleotides read TGTGCCACCAGTGAGCCAGGACAGGGGGGTAATGAGCAGTTCTTC. Amino acid sequence: CATSEPGQGGNEQFF.